This is a list of T cell receptor beta chains from one sample in a study of regulatory T cells in long-lasting Graves disease. TCRdb used MiXCR to reprocess the multiplex PCR reads, holding one entry per CDR3 protein. The table records some 470,000 distinct CDR3 sequences, 20% to 25% of them present only once. The source was peripheral blood mononuclear cells (PBMCs), collected when the disease was refractory, from a patient treated with antithyroid drugs. These receptors were taken from a female donor with Graves disease. Each CDR3 is given with its conserved first and last residue. A D gene is named only where the DNA matches it firmly. Only part of the rows carry a size: once, few, many, or a class if the clone is expanded.

>TRBV6-5|TRBD1|few|TRBJ2-7|11
CANSLGQGLYF
TGTGCCAACAGTTTAGGACAGGGACTGTACTTC
>TRBV12-3/TRBV12-4|TRBD1|.|TRBJ2-7|15
CVSSSPGQGPYEQYF
TGTGTCAGCAGCTCCCCGGGACAGGGACCCTACGAGCAGTACTTC
>TRBV5-1|.|many|TRBJ1-2|13
CASSLVAPRDYTF
TGCGCCAGCAGCTTGGTGGCACCGCGGGACTACACCTTC
>TRBV5-5|.|many|TRBJ1-2|15
CASSESPRSWDGYTF
TGTGCCAGCAGCGAATCCCCACGGTCATGGGATGGCTACACCTTC
>TRBV29-1|TRBD1|few|TRBJ1-1|13
CSVHTGGDTEAFF
TGCAGCGTTCACACAGGGGGCGACACTGAAGCTTTCTTT
>TRBV6-2/TRBV6-3|.|.|TRBJ1-6|14
CASCGTNYNSPLHF
TGTGCCAGTTGCGGGACCAACTATAATTCACCCCTCCACTTT
>TRBV7-9|TRBD2|many|TRBJ2-5|15
CASSLGAGEQETQYF
TGTGCCAGCAGCTTAGGAGCGGGGGAGCAAGAGACCCAGTACTTC
>TRBV7-2|.|many|TRBJ1-1|17
CASSLVAGRGGNTEAFF
TGTGCCAGCAGCTTGGTCGCGGGGCGGGGCGGGAACACTGAAGCTTTCTTT
>TRBV12-3/TRBV12-4|TRBD1|many|TRBJ2-6|17
CASRRGQGSAGANVLTF
TGTGCCAGCAGGAGGGGACAGGGCTCGGCTGGGGCCAACGTCCTGACTTTC
>TRBV28|.|many|TRBJ1-5|12
CASTGSLQPQHF
TGTGCCAGCACAGGGAGTCTTCAGCCCCAGCATTTT
>TRBV19|TRBD2|.|TRBJ2-2|17
CASSSTSGRFRGGELFF
TGTGCCAGTAGTAGTACTAGCGGGAGATTTCGGGGCGGGGAGCTGTTTTTT
>TRBV24-1|.|.|TRBJ2-7|13
CATSDPRSYEQYF
TGTGCCACCAGTGATCCCCGATCCTACGAGCAGTACTTC
>TRBV7-9|.|.|TRBJ1-4|15
CASSNNRATNEKLFF
TGTGCCAGCAGCAACAACAGAGCAACTAATGAAAAACTGTTTTTT
>TRBV30|.|.|TRBJ1-1|11
CAWSVGGPAFF
TGTGCCTGGAGTGTAGGGGGGCCGGCTTTCTTT
>TRBV4-1|.|few|TRBJ2-5|14
CASSQEGSGRTQYF
TGCGCCAGCAGCCAAGAAGGATCCGGGCGGACCCAGTACTTC
>TRBV6-1|.|many|TRBJ2-7|13
CASRSFGTFEQYF
TGTGCCAGCAGATCTTTCGGGACATTCGAGCAGTACTTC
>TRBV29-1|TRBD1|.|TRBJ2-7|16
CSVEDSGTGGSYEQYF
TGCAGCGTTGAAGATTCCGGGACAGGGGGCTCCTACGAGCAGTACTTC
>TRBV6-2/TRBV6-3|.|many|TRBJ2-7|14
CASSYLGVGNEQYF
TGTGCCAGCAGTTATTTAGGGGTCGGGAACGAGCAGTACTTC
>TRBV6-1|.|many|TRBJ2-2|17
CASSSRDRTGNTGELFF
TGTGCCAGCAGCTCCAGGGATAGAACGGGAAACACCGGGGAGCTGTTTTTT
>TRBV6-1|TRBD2|few|TRBJ2-5|18
CASRLGVSERGDQETQYF
TGTGCCAGCAGGCTCGGGGTGAGCGAGCGGGGGGATCAAGAGACCCAGTACTTC
>TRBV7-9|.|many|TRBJ1-5|14
CASSLGYGNQPQHF
TGTGCCAGCAGCTTGGGTTACGGCAATCAGCCCCAGCATTTT
>TRBV9|.|.|TRBJ2-1|17
CASSVAGNRGGYNEQFF
TGTGCCAGCAGCGTAGCCGGGAACAGGGGAGGCTACAATGAGCAGTTCTTC
>TRBV15|.|.|TRBJ2-3|14
CATTADRATDTQYF
TGTGCCACCACGGCGGACAGAGCCACAGATACGCAGTATTTT
>TRBV7-3|.|.|TRBJ1-1|15
CASRSPGTGSTEAFF
TGTGCCAGCAGGTCCCCAGGAACGGGGAGCACTGAAGCTTTCTTT
>TRBV7-8|.|many|TRBJ1-4|15
CASSRGQSENEKLFF
TGTGCCAGCAGCCGAGGACAGTCAGAGAATGAAAAACTGTTTTTT
>TRBV4-1|.|few|TRBJ2-5|16
CASSQEDNGYQETQYF
TGCGCCAGCAGCCAAGAAGACAACGGGTACCAAGAGACCCAGTACTTC
>TRBV4-3|TRBD1|.|TRBJ2-6|15
CASTKDRAGANVLTF
TGCGCCAGCACGAAGGACAGGGCTGGGGCCAACGTCCTGACTTTC
>TRBV13|TRBD2|many|TRBJ2-2|17
CASSSAPGLADTGELFF
TGTGCCAGCAGCTCCGCCCCGGGACTAGCAGACACCGGGGAGCTGTTTTTT
>TRBV5-6|.|.|TRBJ1-4|15
CASSLSGAPDGKLFF
TGTGCCAGCAGCTTATCAGGGGCGCCGGATGGAAAACTGTTTTTT
>TRBV5-5|.|.|TRBJ1-5|15
CASSWGPSANQSQHF
TGTGCCAGCAGCTGGGGCCCGTCGGCCAATCAGTCCCAGCATTTT
>TRBV6-5|TRBD2|many|TRBJ2-2|14
CASSYLADTGELFF
TGTGCCAGCAGTTACCTAGCGGACACCGGGGAGCTGTTTTTT
>TRBV29-1|.|.|TRBJ2-5|14
CSVEDLPGQETQYF
TGCAGCGTTGAAGATCTTCCAGGCCAAGAGACCCAGTACTTC
>TRBV20-1|.|.|TRBJ1-4|14
CSATDSATNEKLFF
TGCAGTGCTACCGACAGCGCAACTAATGAAAAACTGTTTTTT
>TRBV11-2|.|many|TRBJ1-1|14
CASSFPGTTTEAFF
TGTGCCAGCAGCTTTCCCGGGACAACCACTGAAGCTTTCTTT
>TRBV15|.|many|TRBJ2-7|15
CATSRVVGPSYEQYF
TGTGCCACCAGCAGAGTTGTTGGCCCTTCCTACGAGCAGTACTTC
>TRBV2|TRBD1|few|TRBJ2-5|15
CASRGRTGGGETQYF
TGTGCCAGCAGAGGCCGGACAGGGGGCGGGGAGACCCAGTACTTC
>TRBV5-1|.|.|TRBJ2-2|22
CASSLAAQLSGPLGPGTGELFF
TGCGCCAGCAGCTTGGCCGCCCAACTTAGCGGACCCTTGGGTCCGGGGACCGGGGAGCTGTTTTTT
>TRBV7-8|.|.|TRBJ2-3|19
CASNTHNRDVSPSTDTQYF
TGTGCCAGCAACACCCATAACCGGGACGTTAGTCCTAGCACAGATACGCAGTATTTT
>TRBV28|.|many|TRBJ1-4|17
CASSKPPRGRSDEKLFF
TGTGCCAGCAGTAAACCTCCCCGGGGCCGGTCGGATGAAAAACTGTTTTTT
>TRBV30|TRBD1|.|TRBJ1-6|14
CAWRGEGAGSPLHF
TGTGCCTGGAGGGGAGAGGGGGCTGGTTCACCCCTCCACTTT
>TRBV5-1|.|few|TRBJ2-7|14
CASSTGGRGDEQYF
TGCGCCAGCAGCACCGGGGGCAGGGGAGACGAGCAGTACTTC
>TRBV12-3/TRBV12-4|.|many|TRBJ1-3|14
CASSPQEAGTTIYF
TGTGCCAGCAGCCCACAGGAGGCAGGTACCACCATATATTTT
>TRBV6-2/TRBV6-3|.|few|TRBJ1-5|15
CASSRLGGGPQPQHF
TGTGCCAGCAGTCGGCTGGGGGGGGGGCCTCAGCCCCAGCATTTT
>TRBV13|.|.|TRBJ1-2|14
CASSLRPERYGYTF
TGTGCCAGCAGCTTAAGGCCGGAGAGATATGGCTACACCTTC
>TRBV12-3/TRBV12-4|.|few|TRBJ1-2|11
CASSSGFGYTF
TGTGCCAGCAGTTCAGGTTTTGGCTACACCTTC
>TRBV7-3|.|many|TRBJ1-1|13
CASRGTEYTEAFF
TGTGCCAGCAGAGGGACGGAGTACACTGAAGCTTTCTTT
>TRBV7-9|.|many|TRBJ2-7|11
CASSLTDEQYF
TGTGCCAGCAGCTTAACGGACGAGCAGTACTTC